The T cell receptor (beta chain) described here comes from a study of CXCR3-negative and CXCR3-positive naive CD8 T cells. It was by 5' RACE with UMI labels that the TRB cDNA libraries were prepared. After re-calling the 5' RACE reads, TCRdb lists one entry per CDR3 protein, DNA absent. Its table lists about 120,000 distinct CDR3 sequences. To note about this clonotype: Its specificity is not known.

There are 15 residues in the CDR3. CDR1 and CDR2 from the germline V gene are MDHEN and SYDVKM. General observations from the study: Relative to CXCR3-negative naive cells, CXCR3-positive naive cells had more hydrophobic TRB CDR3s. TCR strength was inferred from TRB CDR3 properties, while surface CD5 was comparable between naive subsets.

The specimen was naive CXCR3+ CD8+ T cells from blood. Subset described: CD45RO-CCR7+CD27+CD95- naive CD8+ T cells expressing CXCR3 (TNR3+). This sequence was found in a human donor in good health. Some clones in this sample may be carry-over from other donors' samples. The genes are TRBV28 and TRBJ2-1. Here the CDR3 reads CASSFGRASYNEQFF.